A single TCR beta chain is shown here with its context. Measured with immunoSEQ multiplex PCR; TCRdb has only the in-frame clones, and not every one. The sample records more than 70,000 clones, 75% to 85% being singletons. The ends lost 6 bases at V and 0 bases at J; junction bases unmatched: 3. Germline V gives CDR1 MNHEY, CDR2 SVGAGI. This CDR3 has 14 residues. This specimen comes from a study of blood T cell repertoires in COVID-19. The overall study: The analysed material was cDNA or gDNA that came from T cells, B-cell-depleted T cells, or PBMCs.

This sequence joins TRBV6-5 and TRBJ2-3, with 7 bases matching TRBD2. This TCR came from a woman between 65 and 79 years old with acute or convalescent COVID-19. Specimen: peripheral blood. CDR3 protein: CASSQRGSTDTQYF. In nucleotides, the CDR3 is TGTGCCAGCAGCCAGCGGGGTAGCACAGATACGCAGTATTTT.